The 3 T cell receptor beta chains below come from one sample, sequenced in a study of radiotherapy plus CTLA-4 blockade in lung cancer. The method was immunoSEQ multiplex PCR; TCRdb's version includes in-frame clones alone and lacks a portion of them. The repertoire has tens of thousands of clones, roughly 85% of them found once; the top ten carry around a quarter. The source material was peripheral blood, sampled from a patient treated with radiotherapy plus ipilimumab. Every receptor here comes from a human donor with non-small cell lung cancer whose response to radiotherapy plus ipilimumab could not be evaluated.

V gene TRBV2 combines with J gene TRBJ2-5, with 8 bases lining up with TRBD1. From germline, CDR1 is SNHLY and CDR2 FYNNEI. V shed 5 bases and J 2 bases; nucleotides not matched to a gene: 10. The CDR3 is 16 amino acids. For the CDR3, the DNA is TGTGCCAGCAGTTCATTGGGACAGGCCTTTCAAGAGACCCAGTACTTC. Amino acid sequence: CASSSLGQAFQETQYF.

Details on this clone: In the same sample, other DNA sequences code for this CDR3. This chain connects TRBV28 to TRBJ2-6, with 10 bases aligning to TRBD1. With 6 bases clipped from V and 3 bases from J, the junction kept 8 bases outside the gene matches. CDR1 is MDHEN and CDR2 is SYDVKM in the germline V gene. The CDR3 is 17 residues long. The CDR3: CASSQTGGVGGANVLTF. The DNA of the CDR3 is TGTGCCAGCAGCCAGACAGGGGGCGTGGGTGGGGCCAACGTCCTGACTTTC.

Comments on this clone: At one boundary the junction diverges from the germline segment, which might be a read error. The chain has TRBV27 and TRBJ1-2; 11 bases agree with TRBD1. The length of the CDR3 is 18 residues. In germline, CDR1 is MNHEY, CDR2 SMNVEV (reference sequence). The CDR3 spells CASSSGDRGVSDDYGYAF. CDR3 sequence (DNA): TGTGCCAGCAGTTCCGGGGACAGGGGGGTATCAGATGACTATGGCTACGCCTTC.